This T cell receptor (beta chain) was documented in a study of shared clonotypes between healthy human individuals. This table comes from immunoSEQ multiplex PCR, and its TCRdb copy is limited to in-frame clones, with some not included. The sample contains over a million clones, 96% of which appear only once. The CDR3 length is 14 residues. In germline, CDR1 is SGHNT, CDR2 YENEEA. Trimming pared 4 bases from V and 1 base from J, leaving 11 bases between. This clonotype was sampled from a young man in good health. Input material: naive CD4+ T cells sorted from blood. As for subset: CD45RA+ positively selected. V gene TRBV11-3 combines with J gene TRBJ2-7, with unresolved D. The CDR3 DNA reads as TGTGCCAGCAGCTCGGATGGTAGGTCCTACGAGCAGTACTTC. Protein product: CASSSDGRSYEQYF.